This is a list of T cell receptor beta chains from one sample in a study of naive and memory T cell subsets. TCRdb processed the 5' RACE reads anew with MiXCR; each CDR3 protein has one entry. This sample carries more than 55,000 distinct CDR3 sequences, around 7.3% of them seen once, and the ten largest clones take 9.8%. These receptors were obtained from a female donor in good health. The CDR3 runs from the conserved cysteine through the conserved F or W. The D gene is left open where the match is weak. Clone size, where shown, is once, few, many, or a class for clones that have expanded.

cdr3_aa: CASSLGPPENEQYF; cdr3_nt: TGTGCCAGCAGTTTGGGGCCCCCCGAAAACGAGCAGTACTTC; j_call: TRBJ2-7; d_call: .; clone_size: .; v_call: TRBV12-3/TRBV12-4
cdr3_aa: CASSRRFTDTQYF; cdr3_nt: TGTGCCAGCAGCCGCCGGTTCACAGATACGCAGTATTTT; j_call: TRBJ2-3; d_call: .; clone_size: .; v_call: TRBV12-3/TRBV12-4
cdr3_aa: CASSFPHSEQFF; cdr3_nt: TGTGCCAGCAGCTTCCCCCATTCGGAGCAGTTCTTC; j_call: TRBJ2-1; d_call: .; clone_size: few; v_call: TRBV4-2
cdr3_aa: CSARRTSGGVTDTQYF; cdr3_nt: TGCAGTGCTAGAAGGACTAGCGGGGGGGTGACAGATACGCAGTATTTT; j_call: TRBJ2-3; d_call: TRBD2; clone_size: few; v_call: TRBV20-1
cdr3_aa: CASSPSAGQETQYF; cdr3_nt: TGTGCCAGCTCACCATCCGCAGGGCAGGAGACCCAGTACTTC; j_call: TRBJ2-5; d_call: .; clone_size: .; v_call: TRBV18
cdr3_aa: CASSPLANEQFF; cdr3_nt: TGTGCCAGCAGTCCTCTAGCGAATGAGCAGTTCTTC; j_call: TRBJ2-1; d_call: .; clone_size: many; v_call: TRBV12-3/TRBV12-4
cdr3_aa: CASSSYSQGAGRETQYF; cdr3_nt: TGTGCCAGCAGCTCGTACTCGCAGGGGGCTGGTCGGGAGACCCAGTACTTC; j_call: TRBJ2-5; d_call: TRBD1; clone_size: .; v_call: TRBV12-3/TRBV12-4
cdr3_aa: CAWSTGANVLTF; cdr3_nt: TGTGCCTGGAGCACCGGGGCCAACGTCCTGACTTTC; j_call: TRBJ2-6; d_call: .; clone_size: few; v_call: TRBV30
cdr3_aa: CASREYRTAGFYGYTF; cdr3_nt: TGTGCCAGCAGAGAATACAGGACCGCGGGCTTCTATGGCTACACCTTC; j_call: TRBJ1-2; d_call: .; clone_size: few; v_call: TRBV6-2/TRBV6-3
cdr3_aa: CASSLALGGVADTQYF; cdr3_nt: TGTGCCAGCAGTTTAGCGCTGGGCGGGGTCGCAGATACGCAGTATTTT; j_call: TRBJ2-3; d_call: .; clone_size: few; v_call: TRBV12-3/TRBV12-4
cdr3_aa: CASSELHGARTEKLFF; cdr3_nt: TGTGCCAGCAGTGAATTGCACGGGGCTCGGACGGAAAAACTGTTTTTT; j_call: TRBJ1-4; d_call: .; clone_size: .; v_call: TRBV25-1
cdr3_aa: CASSRGRVETQYF; cdr3_nt: TGTGCCAGCAGTCGGGGCCGGGTAGAGACCCAGTACTTC; j_call: TRBJ2-5; d_call: .; clone_size: few; v_call: TRBV6-2/TRBV6-3
cdr3_aa: CASSPQPHRGIGYTF; cdr3_nt: TGTGCCAGCAGCCCCCAGCCCCACAGGGGGATCGGCTACACCTTC; j_call: TRBJ1-2; d_call: TRBD1; clone_size: many; v_call: TRBV3-1
cdr3_aa: CASSLQGNGPEAFF; cdr3_nt: TGTGCCAGCAGCTTACAGGGAAATGGGCCTGAAGCTTTCTTT; j_call: TRBJ1-1; d_call: .; clone_size: many; v_call: TRBV7-2
cdr3_aa: CTSSTRTSGGRSYNEQFF; cdr3_nt: TGTACCAGCAGTACACGGACTAGCGGGGGCCGCTCCTACAATGAGCAGTTCTTC; j_call: TRBJ2-1; d_call: TRBD2; clone_size: .; v_call: TRBV6-2/TRBV6-3
cdr3_aa: CASSIVVQGSRPQHF; cdr3_nt: TGTGCCAGTAGTATAGTAGTACAGGGAAGCCGGCCCCAGCATTTT; j_call: TRBJ1-5; d_call: .; clone_size: .; v_call: TRBV19
cdr3_aa: CASSQGSGQGVVWTQYF; cdr3_nt: TGTGCCAGCAGCCAAGGCTCGGGTCAGGGGGTAGTATGGACCCAGTACTTC; j_call: TRBJ2-5; d_call: TRBD1; clone_size: few; v_call: TRBV4-2
cdr3_aa: CASSITQGGTQYF; cdr3_nt: TGTGCCAGCAGCATAACGCAGGGTGGGACGCAGTATTTT; j_call: TRBJ2-3; d_call: .; clone_size: .; v_call: TRBV11-3
cdr3_aa: CASISGTVEHGNTIYF; cdr3_nt: TGTGCCAGCATCTCCGGGACAGTTGAGCATGGAAACACCATATATTTT; j_call: TRBJ1-3; d_call: TRBD1; clone_size: many; v_call: TRBV28
cdr3_aa: CASSPKFGAGGFTDTQYF; cdr3_nt: TGTGCCAGCAGCCCAAAATTCGGAGCGGGGGGGTTCACAGATACGCAGTATTTT; j_call: TRBJ2-3; d_call: TRBD2; clone_size: .; v_call: TRBV7-2
cdr3_aa: CASSPPGTDTQYF; cdr3_nt: TGTGCCAGCTCACCGCCGGGGACAGATACGCAGTATTTT; j_call: TRBJ2-3; d_call: .; clone_size: many; v_call: TRBV18
cdr3_aa: CASSLLGRASLEAFF; cdr3_nt: TGTGCCAGCAGTTTACTCGGCAGGGCAAGCCTCGAAGCTTTCTTT; j_call: TRBJ1-1; d_call: .; clone_size: medium-sized; v_call: TRBV12-3/TRBV12-4
cdr3_aa: CSVQGLAKNIQYF; cdr3_nt: TGCAGCGTCCAGGGGTTAGCCAAAAACATTCAGTACTTC; j_call: TRBJ2-4; d_call: .; clone_size: few; v_call: TRBV29-1
cdr3_aa: CASRGVGRGYNEQFF; cdr3_nt: TGTGCCAGCAGGGGGGTGGGCAGGGGCTACAATGAGCAGTTCTTC; j_call: TRBJ2-1; d_call: .; clone_size: many; v_call: TRBV12-3/TRBV12-4
cdr3_aa: CASSGVLSGANVLTF; cdr3_nt: TGCGCCAGCAGCGGAGTTTTGTCTGGGGCCAACGTCCTGACTTTC; j_call: TRBJ2-6; d_call: .; clone_size: few; v_call: TRBV5-1
cdr3_aa: CASSSPRWGEQYF; cdr3_nt: TGTGCCAGCAGTTCGCCCAGGTGGGGCGAGCAGTACTTC; j_call: TRBJ2-7; d_call: .; clone_size: .; v_call: TRBV27
cdr3_aa: CASSLTRTGSQETQYF; cdr3_nt: TGTGCCAGCTCACTCACTAGGACGGGCAGCCAAGAGACCCAGTACTTC; j_call: TRBJ2-5; d_call: .; clone_size: .; v_call: TRBV18